This T cell receptor (beta chain) was profiled in a study of cytomegalovirus exposure and HLA in healthy donors. Study-wide results and limits: Earlier results showed most TCR beta V segments being productive about 87% or about 30% of the time.

Concerning this clone: Its cognate antigen is unknown.

The PCR employed 60 Vbeta primers together with 13 Jbeta primers. This table comes from immunoSEQ multiplex PCR, and its TCRdb copy is limited to in-frame clones, with some not included. The profile covers 95,000 to 150,000 clones, with around 66% appearing a single time and approximately 8% taken by the ten largest. Germline CDR1 reads SNHLY; CDR2 reads FYNNEI. The CDR3 consists of 13 residues. Trimming cost V 7 bases and J 4 bases; bases outside gene matches: 7. The sequenced sample consisted of PBMCs. The sequence derives from a woman aged 40 to 50 in good health and CMV-seropositive. J is TRBJ2-7 and V is TRBV2, with 7 bases matching TRBD2. The CDR3: CASTQGGFYEQYF. DNA for the CDR3: TGTGCCAGCACCCAGGGAGGGTTTTACGAGCAGTACTTC.